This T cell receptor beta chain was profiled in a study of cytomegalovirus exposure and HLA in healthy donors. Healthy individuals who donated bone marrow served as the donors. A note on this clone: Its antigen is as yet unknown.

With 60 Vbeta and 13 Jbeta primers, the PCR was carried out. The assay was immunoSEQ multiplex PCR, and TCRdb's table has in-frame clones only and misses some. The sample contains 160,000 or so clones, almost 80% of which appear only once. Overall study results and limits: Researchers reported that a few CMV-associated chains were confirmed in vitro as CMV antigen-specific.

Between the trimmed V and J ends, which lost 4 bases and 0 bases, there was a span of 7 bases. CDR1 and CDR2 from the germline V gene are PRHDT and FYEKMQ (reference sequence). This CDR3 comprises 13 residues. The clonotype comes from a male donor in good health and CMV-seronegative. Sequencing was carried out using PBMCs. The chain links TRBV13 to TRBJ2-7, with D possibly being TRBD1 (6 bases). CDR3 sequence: CASSSGHSYEQYF. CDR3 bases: TGTGCCAGCAGCTCGGGACACTCCTACGAGCAGTACTTC.